Listed below are T cell receptor beta chains from one sample, sequenced in a study of CD8 T cells in Susac syndrome. TCRdb ran MiXCR on the immunoSEQ multiplex PCR reads and lists one entry per CDR3 protein. The repertoire includes about 80,000 distinct CDR3 sequences, around 94% of them detected once, and less than 0.3% sits in the top ten. Material for sequencing was CD8+ T cells from PBMCs. The receptors shown here come from a human donor in good health. Both conserved end residues are part of each CDR3. The D gene is left open where the match is weak. Size is stated for part of the rows, as once, few or many counts, or as a class when the clone is expanded.

>once|15|TRBV12-3/TRBV12-4|TRBJ1-2|NA
TGTGCCAGCAGTTTAGTGGTCGGAGCTAACTATGGCTACACCTTC
CASSLVVGANYGYTF
>NA|13|TRBV25-1|TRBJ2-1|TRBD2
TGTGCCAGCATCGCGGGAGGTCGGGTTGAGCAGTTCTTC
CASIAGGRVEQFF
>NA|16|TRBV7-7|TRBJ2-1|TRBD2
TGTGCTAGCAGCCGGGGACTAGCTGGATCCTACAATGAGCAGTTCTTC
CASSRGLAGSYNEQFF
>NA|13|TRBV27|TRBJ1-5|TRBD1
TGTGCCAGCAGCTACAGGGGACGCCAGCCCCAGCATTTT
CASSYRGRQPQHF
>NA|12|TRBV15|TRBJ2-4|NA
TGTGCCACCGAGGCGGGACGCAACATTCAGTACTTC
CATEAGRNIQYF
>NA|16|TRBV23-1|TRBJ2-7|NA
TGCGCCAGCAGTCTCCTCCCAAAACCCCTCTCCTACGAGCAGTACTTC
CASSLLPKPLSYEQYF
>NA|14|TRBV3-1|TRBJ2-5|NA
TGTGCCAGCAGCCAAGGGTGGGAACAAGAGACCCAGTACTTC
CASSQGWEQETQYF
>NA|16|TRBV13|TRBJ2-7|NA
TGTGCCAGCAGCTTGGCGCTGTTGGGACCGCCTTACGAGCAGTACTTC
CASSLALLGPPYEQYF
>NA|16|TRBV3-1|TRBJ2-1|TRBD2
TGTGCCAGCAGCCAAAAACCGGGGGGCTCCTACAATGAGCAGTTCTTC
CASSQKPGGSYNEQFF
>NA|13|TRBV29-1|TRBJ1-2|TRBD1
TGCAGCGTTACCGACAGGGGGGAGAAGGGCTACACCTTC
CSVTDRGEKGYTF